Sequencing of this T cell receptor (beta chain) was carried out in a study of identical twins. Via MiXCR, TCRdb re-called the 5' RACE reads, giving one row per CDR3 protein. The sample carries around 1.7 million distinct CDR3 sequences, about 32% recorded once. CDR1 DFQATT and CDR2 SNEGSKA come from the germline V gene (reference sequence). The CDR3 runs to 15 residues. V was clipped by 3 bases and J by 7 bases, with 21 bases between them. This clonotype originated in a newborn girl in good health. The chain recombines TRBV20-1 with TRBJ1-2; D is perhaps TRBD1 (5 bases). Material: cord blood. The chain's CDR3 is CSARIGSLQEGGYTF. The CDR3 DNA is TGCAGTGCTAGGATCGGGTCCCTACAGGAGGGTGGCTACACCTTC.